Below are 27 T cell receptor beta chains sequenced from a single sample in a study of OX40 agonist ivuxolimab in advanced cancers. Clones were read by immunoSEQ multiplex PCR, and TCRdb kept only the in-frame ones, dropping some. The sample consists of about 60,000 clones, about nine tenths of them appearing once. This specimen was CD4+ or CD8+ T cells sorted from blood, taken in a trial of the OX40 agonist ivuxolimab. The receptor set was obtained from an adult with an advanced solid tumor such as melanoma, head and neck, liver or kidney cancer.

The CDR3 spells CASSVAGNNNEQFF. The CDR3 DNA reads as TGTGCCAGCAGCGTAGCCGGCAACAACAATGAGCAGTTCTTC. The chain recombines TRBV9 with TRBJ2-1, with no clear D. V was trimmed by 0 bases and J by 5 bases, leaving 9 bases between them. Looked up from germline, CDR1 is SGDLS and CDR2 is YYNGEE. The CDR3 loop spans 14 amino acids. Supplemented by reference TRBV9 and TRBJ2-1, the full variable domain reads DSGVTQTPKHLITATGQRVTLRCSPRSGDLSVYWYQQSLDQGLQFLIQYYNGEERAKGNILERFSAQQFPDLHSELNLSSLELGDSALYFCASSVAGNNNEQFFGPGTRLTVL.

This clone was counted a few times. The V call is TRBV19, the J call TRBJ2-5; 10 bases agree with TRBD1. Germline lookup yields CDR1 LNHDA and CDR2 SQIVND (reference sequence). J lost 0 bases, V lost 4 bases, and 5 bases had no gene match. CDR3 length: 16 residues. CDR3: CASSKAGTGDQETQYF. For the CDR3, the DNA is TGTGCCAGTAGTAAAGCCGGGACAGGGGACCAAGAGACCCAGTACTTC. The full variable domain, completed using reference TRBV19 and TRBJ2-5, is DGGITQSPKYLFRKEGQNVTLSCEQNLNHDAMYWYRQDPGQGLRLIYYSQIVNDFQKGDIAEGYSVSREKKESFPLTVTSAQKNPTAFYLCASSKAGTGDQETQYFGPGTRLLVL.

This sequence joins TRBV27 and TRBJ1-1; no firm D call. Germline-derived CDR1 and CDR2 are MNHEY and SMNVEV (reference sequence). This CDR3 is 15 amino acids long. V lost 0 bases and J lost 0, with 8 bases in between. The CDR3 coding sequence is TGTGCCAGCAGTTTATCGAGGGCGGTGAACACTGAAGCTTTCTTT. Residues: CASSLSRAVNTEAFF.

The genes are TRBV2 and TRBJ1-2; 9 bases match TRBD1. Trimming at V came to 5 bases and at J to 7 bases, leaving 8 bases not matched to a gene. The germline V gene encodes CDR1 SNHLY and CDR2 FYNNEI. The CDR3 loop spans 14 amino acids. The chain's CDR3 is CASSQRQGQGGYTF. In DNA, the CDR3 is TGTGCCAGCAGTCAAAGACAGGGACAGGGTGGCTACACCTTC.

The rearrangement uses TRBV5-1 and TRBJ1-4; possibly TRBD1 for D (5 bases). CDR1 is SGHRS, CDR2 YFSETQ, per germline. The ends were cut back, 0 bases at V and 8 bases at J, with 17 bases in the middle. CDR3 length: 16 amino acids. In DNA, the CDR3 is TGCGCCAGCAGCTTGGGGGACGTCGGCTTTCGGGAAAAACTGTTTTTT. Residues: CASSLGDVGFREKLFF. The variable domain in full, with the rest retrieved from reference TRBV5-1 and TRBJ1-4, is KAGVTQTPRYLIKTRGQQVTLSCSPISGHRSVSWYQQTPGQGLQFLFEYFSETQRNKGNFPGRFSGRQFSNSRSEMNVSTLELGDSALYLCASSLGDVGFREKLFFGSGTQLSVL.

The gene calls are TRBV6-6 and TRBJ2-5, with TRBD1 as a possible D gene (5 bases). The V and J ends lost 10 bases and 2 bases respectively, with 17 bases between them. The CDR3 sequence is 14 residues long. CDR1 MNHNY and CDR2 SVGAGI come from the germline V gene (reference sequence). CDR3 sequence (DNA): TGTGCCACCCAGGAGACAGCCTCTCAAGAGACCCAGTACTTC. This codes for CATQETASQETQYF.

CDR3 residues: CASSLGAGEASPLHF. The CDR3 DNA is TGTGCCAGCAGCTTAGGGGCAGGGGAGGCTTCACCCCTCCACTTT. The V and J genes are TRBV7-2 and TRBJ1-6, with D perhaps matching TRBD1 (6 bases). Germline assignment: CDR1 SGHTA and CDR2 FQGNSA. Trimming pared 1 base from V and 9 bases from J, leaving 13 bases between. This CDR3 comprises 15 residues.

The rearrangement uses TRBV4-3 and TRBJ1-5; no reliable D call. Germline CDR1 is LGHNA and CDR2 is YSLEER. The V end lost 0 bases, the J end lost 15 bases, and 15 bases lay between the germline ends. The CDR3 sequence is 13 residues long. The CDR3 spells CASSQDLTSPRHF. CDR3 coding DNA: TGCGCCAGCAGCCAAGATTTGACAAGCCCGAGGCATTTT.

The chain has TRBV11-2 and TRBJ2-7; possibly TRBD1 for D (6 bases). CDR1 SGHAT and CDR2 FQNNGV come from the germline V gene. V was shortened by 1 base and J by 2 bases, with 12 bases between the two germline ends. The CDR3 is 15 amino acids. CDR3 nucleotides: TGTGCCAGCAGCTTAGCTCCTAACAGGGCCTACGAGCAGTACTTC. This gives the protein CASSLAPNRAYEQYF.

This chain uses TRBV5-6 with TRBJ2-1; unclear D gene. Germline loops: CDR1 SGHDT, CDR2 YYEEEE. V lost 2 bases and J 8 bases, leaving 11 bases between the germline ends. This CDR3 is built from 13 residues. In nucleotides, the CDR3 is TGTGCCAGCAGCTTCGTAAGGGCCCATGAGCAGTTCTTC. This sequence encodes CASSFVRAHEQFF.

This clone was counted a single time. The chain combines TRBV29-1 with TRBJ1-2; TRBD1 aligns across 7 bases. The CDR3 spans 12 residues. With 7 bases clipped from V and 11 bases from J, the junction kept 13 bases outside the gene matches. CDR1 and CDR2 (germline): SQVTM, ANQGSEA. CDR3 nucleotides: TGCAGCGCCGGACAGGCTCAAGTGGGATACACCTTC. Encoded protein: CSAGQAQVGYTF. Variable domain in full (rest from reference TRBV29-1 and TRBJ1-2): SAVISQKPSRDICQRGTSLTIQCQVDSQVTMMFWYRQQPGQSLTLIATANQGSEATYESGFVIDKFPISRPNLTFSTLTVSNMSPEDSSIYLCSAGQAQVGYTFGSGTRLTVV.

The sample holds one count of this clone. The chain has TRBV15 and TRBJ1-2; D not certain. Trimming took off 1 base at V and 0 bases at J, with 9 bases between the two ends. The V gene's germline CDR1 is LNHNV and CDR2 YYDKDF (reference sequence). The length of the CDR3 is 15 residues. CDR3 in DNA: TGTGCCACCAGCAGAGTCAAGAGTACTAACTATGGCTACACCTTC. Amino acid sequence: CATSRVKSTNYGYTF. Combining the CDR3 with reference TRBV15 and TRBJ1-2 gives the whole variable domain DAMVIQNPRYQVTQFGKPVTLSCSQTLNHNVMYWYQQKSSQAPKLLFHYYDKDFNNEADTPDNFQSRRPNTSFCFLDIRSPGLGDTAMYLCATSRVKSTNYGYTFGSGTRLTVV.

The chain links TRBV6-5 to TRBJ1-2; D call uncertain. Germline values: CDR1 MNHEY, CDR2 SVGAGI. Trimming stripped 4 bases from V and 2 bases from J, with 5 bases between. The CDR3 covers 12 residues. CDR3 region: CASSSFNYGYTF. The CDR3 DNA sequence: TGTGCCAGCAGTTCATTCAACTATGGCTACACCTTC.

This chain connects TRBV19 to TRBJ1-5; D gene unclear. CDR1 is LNHDA and CDR2 is SQIVND in the germline V gene (reference sequence). This CDR3 is 15 amino acids long. V was clipped by 5 bases and J by 0 bases, with 11 bases between them. CDR3 loop: CASSVQTYSNQPQHF. DNA for the CDR3: TGTGCCAGTAGTGTGCAGACTTATAGCAATCAGCCCCAGCATTTT.

The chain has TRBV19 and TRBJ2-7, with unresolved D. The V end lost 2 bases, the J end lost 2 bases, and 7 bases lay between the germline ends. Looked up from germline, CDR1 is LNHDA and CDR2 is SQIVND (reference sequence). This CDR3 spans 13 amino acids. The CDR3 nucleotides are TGTGCCAGTAGTATAACTGCTACCTACGAGCAGTACTTC. Its protein product is CASSITATYEQYF.

This sequence joins TRBV11-3 and TRBJ2-3; D unclear. There are 13 residues in the CDR3. Germline V CDR1 and CDR2: SGHNT, YENEEA. Trimming shortened V by 11 bases and J by 2 bases, and 14 bases separated the two germline ends. CDR3 sequence (DNA): TGTGCCGGCTCCGCCGGAAACACAGATACGCAGTATTTT. Its translation is CAGSAGNTDTQYF.

This chain joins TRBV7-9 and TRBJ2-2; unclear D gene. Germline V gene data show CDR1 as SEHNR and CDR2 as FQNEAQ (reference sequence). V was trimmed by 8 bases and J by 5 bases, leaving 6 bases between them. CDR3 size: 11 residues. CDR3: CASGNTGELFF. The CDR3 DNA follows: TGTGCCAGCGGGAATACCGGGGAGCTGTTTTTT. The full variable domain, with the rest looked up from reference TRBV7-9 and TRBJ2-2, is DTGVSQNPRHKITKRGQNVTFRCDPISEHNRLYWYRQTLGQGPEFLTYFQNEAQLEKSRLLSDRFSAERPKGSFSTLEIQRTEQGDSAMYLCASGNTGELFFGEGSRLTVL.

The chain employs TRBV6-1 and TRBJ2-3, with 9 bases fitting TRBD2. Germline V gene lookup returns CDR1 MNHNS and CDR2 SASEGT. This CDR3 is 15 amino acids long. Trimming took 2 bases from V and 4 from J; bases not matched to a gene: 4. CDR3 region: CASSELAGTSDTQYF. The CDR3 nucleotides read TGTGCCAGCAGTGAACTAGCGGGGACGTCAGATACGCAGTATTTT.

The chain recombines TRBV27 with TRBJ2-7; perhaps TRBD2 as D (6 bases). The CDR3 extends over 14 amino acids. V gave up 2 bases and J gave up 3 bases, with 11 bases separating them. Germline CDR1 and CDR2: MNHEY and SMNVEV (reference sequence). CDR3 DNA: TGTGCCAGCAGTTTAAAACGGGAGAGCTACGAGCAGTACTTC. Its protein product is CASSLKRESYEQYF.

This sequence joins TRBV2 and TRBJ1-5; tentatively, D is TRBD1 (6 bases). The CDR3 sequence is 16 residues long. The V gene lost 5 bases and the J gene lost 2 bases, with 16 bases spanning the gap. CDR1 is SNHLY, CDR2 FYNNEI, per germline. The CDR3 DNA reads as TGTGCCAGCAGTACGGACAGCCCCCTGGGCAATCAGCCCCAGCATTTT. It encodes CASSTDSPLGNQPQHF.

The sample holds a few counts of this clone. The chain is built from TRBV7-9 and TRBJ1-2; D not resolved. The V gene lost 5 bases and the J gene lost 4 bases, with 8 bases spanning the gap. The germline gives CDR1 SEHNR, CDR2 FQNEAQ (reference sequence). The CDR3 loop spans 12 amino acids. The CDR3, as DNA: TGTGCCAGCAGCCTCACATCCTATGGCTACACCTTC. Encoded protein: CASSLTSYGYTF.

This chain joins TRBV4-3 and TRBJ1-6; D may be TRBD1 (6 bases). V gave up 0 bases and J gave up 15 bases, with 21 bases separating them. Germline CDR1 is LGHNA and CDR2 is YSLEER. The CDR3 runs to 16 residues. The CDR3 reads CASSQDWQGSWGGLHF. The CDR3 DNA is TGCGCCAGCAGCCAAGATTGGCAGGGGTCTTGGGGGGGCCTCCACTTT.

This chain uses TRBV10-1 with TRBJ1-5; no clear D. This CDR3 region has 15 residues. V was shortened by 5 bases and J by 2 bases, with 13 bases between the two germline ends. Per germline, CDR1 WNHNN and CDR2 SYGVQD (reference sequence). In DNA form, the CDR3 reads TGCGCCAGCAGTTCCACCCCTCGGGGCAATCAGCCCCAGCATTTT. Its translation: CASSSTPRGNQPQHF.

The rearrangement uses TRBV14 and TRBJ2-7; weak D call: TRBD2 (6 bases). Trimming left V 1 base short and J 1 base short, with 17 bases between. The CDR3 covers 17 residues. The germline V gene has CDR1 SGHDN and CDR2 FVKESK. This chain's CDR3 is CASSQVGRLAGSYEQYF. CDR3 nucleotides: TGTGCCAGCAGCCAAGTAGGGAGGCTAGCCGGTTCCTACGAGCAGTACTTC.

This clone was seen only a few times. The rearrangement uses TRBV4-2 and TRBJ2-7, with 13 bases lining up with TRBD2. This CDR3 is built from 15 residues. Trimming took 7 bases from V and 6 from J; bases not matched to a gene: 9. Germline lookup yields CDR1 LGHNA and CDR2 YNFKEQ. In nucleotides, the CDR3 is TGTGCCAGCACCGCAACTAGCGGGGGGGTTGGCGAGCAGTACTTC. Residues: CASTATSGGVGEQYF.

The V gene is TRBV15, the J gene TRBJ2-1, with D possibly TRBD2 on 5 matching bases. The length of the CDR3 is 14 residues. V was cut by 4 bases and J by 8 bases, with 15 bases left in between. Germline CDR1 and CDR2: LNHNV and YYDKDF (reference sequence). CDR3 coding DNA: TGTGCCACCAGCATTCTTCCCGGGGTATATGAGCAGTTCTTC. This sequence encodes CATSILPGVYEQFF.

The V and J genes are TRBV4-1 and TRBJ1-1; a possible D gene is TRBD1 (6 bases). This CDR3 is 16 amino acids long. CDR1 MGHRA and CDR2 YSYEKL come from the germline V gene. Trimming pared 3 bases from V and 4 bases from J, leaving 18 bases between. In DNA, the CDR3 is TGCGCCAGCAGCCAGCAGCTCTTCAGGGGTCCCACTGAAGCTTTCTTT. Its translation is CASSQQLFRGPTEAFF.